This T cell receptor beta chain was profiled in a study of blood T cell repertoires in COVID-19. Overall study: Material from acute and convalescent COVID-19 was sourced from the United States, Italy and Spain.

As processed by the authors: Estimation of nucleated cell counts was performed using reference gene primer amplification. Measured with immunoSEQ multiplex PCR; TCRdb has only the in-frame clones, and not every one. V and J calls plus clone size are reproduced from that table; the DNA served to infer D and trimming. The table includes over 150,000 clones, roughly 89% detected once. The CDR3 sequence is 15 residues long. CDR1 and CDR2 (germline): MDHEN, SYDVKM. With V trimmed by 4 bases and J by 7 bases, 6 bases remained unmatched. This chain links TRBV28 with TRBJ1-6, with 8 bases identical to TRBD1. The TCR was taken from a man aged 45-65 years with acute or convalescent COVID-19. The sequenced sample consisted of peripheral blood. The CDR3 DNA reads TGTGCCAGCAGTTCACCGGGACAGGTCAATTCACCCCTCCACTTT. Amino acid sequence: CASSSPGQVNSPLHF.